These 7 T cell receptor beta chains originate from one sample sequenced in a study of a mutant IDH1 vaccine in newly diagnosed glioma. Profiled with immunoSEQ multiplex PCR; TCRdb holds only in-frame clones, not every one. The table has 50,000 to 70,000 clones, around 80% seen once. Time point described: week 35, safety follow-up. With topical imiquimod, each dose of the vaccine consisted of 300 ug of mutant IDH1 20-mer peptide. Their recognized antigens are unknown. Sequenced here: PBMCs, sampled from a glioma patient whose treatment included an IDH1 peptide vaccine. Receptors originate from a man in his thirties or forties with glioma.

The genes are TRBV13 and TRBJ2-1; weak D call: TRBD1 (6 bases). The germline V gene encodes CDR1 PRHDT and CDR2 FYEKMQ (reference sequence). This CDR3 is built from 15 residues. V was trimmed by 6 bases and J by 2 bases, leaving 14 bases between them. In nucleotides, the CDR3 is TGTGCCAGCAGTCCCGGATGGACAGCCTACAATGAGCAGTTCTTC. This encodes CASSPGWTAYNEQFF.

The V gene is TRBV5-1, the J gene TRBJ2-2, with 7 nucleotides matching TRBD1. The CDR3 sequence is 16 residues long. Losses at the gene ends were 5 bases for V and 4 bases for J; bases not matched to a gene: 11. Germline CDR1 and CDR2: SGHRS and YFSETQ. CDR3 in amino acids: CASRSWTGIPTGELFF. The CDR3 DNA reads TGCGCCAGCAGATCTTGGACAGGCATTCCCACCGGGGAGCTGTTTTTT. Filled out from reference TRBV5-1 and TRBJ2-2, the complete variable domain reads KAGVTQTPRYLIKTRGQQVTLSCSPISGHRSVSWYQQTPGQGLQFLFEYFSETQRNKGNFPGRFSGRQFSNSRSEMNVSTLELGDSALYLCASRSWTGIPTGELFFGEGSRLTVL.

This clone was detected only a few times. This chain joins TRBV10-3 and TRBJ1-1; D gene unclear. Trimming pared 0 bases from V and 8 bases from J, leaving 7 bases between. The CDR3 is 12 amino acids. Germline V gene data show CDR1 as ENHRY and CDR2 as SYGVKD. The CDR3 here is CAISESRREAFF. In nucleotides, the CDR3 is TGTGCCATCAGTGAGTCTCGGCGGGAAGCTTTCTTT.

The gene calls are TRBV5-1 and TRBJ2-3; D remains unclear. The CDR3 loop spans 15 amino acids. Between the trimmed V and J ends, which lost 0 bases and 0 bases, there was a span of 8 bases. Germline CDR1 SGHRS, CDR2 YFSETQ. The CDR3 DNA reads TGCGCCAGCAGCTTGGACCGCTCTAGCACAGATACGCAGTATTTT. It yields the protein CASSLDRSSTDTQYF.

This clone was recorded only once. The chain has TRBV10-3 and TRBJ1-4, with 9 bases lining up with TRBD1. CDR3 length: 17 amino acids. With V trimmed by 3 bases and J by 2 bases, 7 bases remained unmatched. The germline CDR1 and CDR2 sequences are ENHRY and SYGVKD. The CDR3 loop is CAISDRTGEMTNEKLFF. The DNA of the CDR3 is TGTGCCATCAGTGATAGGACAGGGGAAATGACTAATGAAAAACTGTTTTTT.

CDR3 residues: CASSLAFRGEAFF. The CDR3 region has the DNA TGTGCCAGCAGCTTAGCGTTCAGGGGAGAAGCTTTCTTT. The J gene is TRBJ1-1, the V gene TRBV7-9; D may be TRBD1 (6 bases). V lost 0 bases to trimming and J lost 8 bases, with 10 bases between them. The CDR3 is made up of 13 amino acids. The germline gives CDR1 SEHNR, CDR2 FQNEAQ (reference sequence).

J is TRBJ2-7 and V is TRBV4-1; possible D gene TRBD1, 6 bases. The CDR3 totals 15 residues. V was clipped by 4 bases and J by 0 bases, with 13 bases between them. Germline V gene sequence: CDR1 MGHRA, CDR2 YSYEKL. The CDR3 sequence is CASSPGQLTSYEQYF. CDR3 in DNA: TGCGCCAGCAGCCCCGGACAGTTAACCTCCTACGAGCAGTACTTC.